Following are 5 T cell receptor beta chains from one sample sequenced in a study of cytomegalovirus exposure and HLA in healthy donors. With 60 Vbeta and 13 Jbeta primers, the PCR was carried out. Measured with immunoSEQ multiplex PCR; TCRdb has only the in-frame clones, and not every one. The sample contains 200,000 to 250,000 clones, 70% to 80% of which appear only once. The material sequenced was PBMCs. The source of these receptors is a woman aged 60 to 75 in good health and CMV-seropositive.

The chain recombines TRBV30 with TRBJ2-1, with 9 bases that match TRBD2. Germline V gene data show CDR1 as GTSNPN and CDR2 as SVGIG (reference sequence). V was clipped by 3 bases and J by 1 base; unmatched bases: 16. This CDR3 is 19 amino acids long. The CDR3 region has the DNA TGTGCCTGGAGAATCATGCGGATGACTAGCGGAGAATCCTACAATGAGCAGTTCTTC. Translating it yields CAWRIMRMTSGESYNEQFF.

V gene TRBV28 combines with J gene TRBJ1-5; D possibly corresponds to TRBD1 (5 bases). This CDR3 region has 17 residues. V dropped 5 bases and J dropped 3 bases, with 20 bases sitting between them. Germline lookup yields CDR1 MDHEN and CDR2 SYDVKM. Here the CDR3 DNA reads TGTGCCAGCAGTCCCCCTTTGTCAAGGGGCTCCAATCAGCCCCAGCATTTT. Its translation is CASSPPLSRGSNQPQHF. The entire variable domain, with the rest obtained from reference TRBV28 and TRBJ1-5, is as follows: DVKVTQSSRYLVKRTGEKVFLECVQDMDHENMFWYRQDPGLGLRLIYFSYDVKMKEKGDIPEGYSVSREKKERFSLILESASTNQTSMYLCASSPPLSRGSNQPQHFGDGTRLSIL.

The V call is TRBV18, the J call TRBJ2-7, with TRBD2 identical over 11 bases. This CDR3 region has 15 residues. The V gene's germline CDR1 is KGHSH and CDR2 LQKENI. The V and J ends lost 6 bases and 3 bases, in that order; junction bases with no gene match: 7. For the CDR3, the DNA is TGTGCCAGCTCCCCGGGACTAGCGGAGTTCTACGAGCAGTACTTC. Protein sequence: CASSPGLAEFYEQYF.

The genes are TRBV7-9 and TRBJ2-2; 7 bases are shared with TRBD1. Germline values: CDR1 SEHNR, CDR2 FQNEAQ (reference sequence). Trimming took 2 bases from V and 4 from J; bases not matched to a gene: 7. This CDR3 is 16 amino acids long. CDR3 bases: TGTGCCAGCAGCTTACCCAGAACAGGGGCCACCGGGGAGCTGTTTTTT. Its protein product is CASSLPRTGATGELFF.

This chain joins TRBV6-5 and TRBJ1-2; D remains ambiguous. With 0 bases removed from V and 7 bases from J, the gap between germline ends came to 9 bases. This CDR3 region has 13 residues. CDR1 is MNHEY, CDR2 SVGAGI, per germline. CDR3 bases: TGTGCCAGCAGTTACTCACCGGGAACTGGCTACACCTTC. It encodes CASSYSPGTGYTF.